This T cell receptor beta chain was captured in a study of shared clonotypes between healthy human individuals (TCRdb year 2020). For the wider study: The cohort comprised two women and a few men aged 18 to 49 years. To increase sequencing depth and limit assay-specific biases, different laboratories used diverse techniques to prepare libraries and sequence TCR repertoires. For each donor, CD4 naive and CD4 memory were each given three plates, CD8 naive was given two plates, and CD8 memory was given one plate. Per donor, leukapheresis produced somewhere between about 0.85 and 8.9 billion PBMCs. To estimate repertoire size and how much clonotypes are shared between individuals, the study performed deep sequencing of blood TCR repertoires from 4 to 6 healthy adults. The study at large found these results: Clonotypes shared by all four sorted-subset donors showed higher generation probabilities than non-shared clonotypes. Across four donors, approximately 5% of naive CD4, 3% to 3.5% of naive CD8, roughly 2.2% of memory CD4, and under 0.45% of memory CD8 clonotypes were shared. Sampling was limited to blood, and TCR repertoires in tissue likely differ from TCR repertoires in blood. The small number of donors limited the genetic and exposure-history diversity represented. Even with the large sequencing depth, rarefaction of the sorted-subset datasets indicated that sequencing was incomplete. Pairwise subsampling indicated that sequencing depth was expected to affect the degree of clonotype sharing among donors. Naive subsets generally had larger estimated clonotype richness than memory subsets did.

In regard to this clone: Its antigen is not yet known. Nothing much larger sits one base from this clone, and base qualities are not available.

The donors were healthy, HIV-negative adults with no recently reported acute infections or vaccinations. Every donor was a Caucasian adult residing in Nashville, Tennessee, USA. CD4+ T cells were enriched through magnetic negative selection, after which naive cells were positively selected on CD45RA and the remaining negative fraction served as the memory subset. After blood collection by leukapheresis, PBMCs were isolated using Ficoll-Histopaque density gradient centrifugation and then cryopreserved in the vapor phase of liquid nitrogen. Purity and quantity of every magnetically sorted T cell population were checked by analytical flow cytometry. Each sorted fraction had its genomic DNA isolated and then quantified by UV absorbance on a Nanodrop 2000c. Using the deep immunoSEQ assay, TCR CDR3 regions were amplified from genomic DNA by multiplex PCR. Genomic DNA extracted from each cell subset was distributed evenly over all wells of several immunoSEQ 96-well plates, and each plate served as one replicate. For sorted subsets, 200 to 250 ng of genomic DNA, equivalent to about 30,000 T cell genomes, went into each replicate PCR. The purified libraries were quantified using a Qubit 3.0 fluorometer, sized with a Bioanalyzer 2100, and then quantified again using the KAPA Library Quantification kit. Every immunoSEQ 96-well plate was sequenced on a dedicated single-read 150-cycle Illumina NextSeq 550 flow cell. Per the source publication's procedure: The immunoSEQ output contained only junctional sequences without quality scores, so filtering could not match that applied to full-length reads. Sequences were annotated with PyIR, a Python wrapper for IgBLAST v1.9, and V/J genes and CDR3 were assigned using IMGT germline references. Any read was removed if the V/J assignment was weak (E-value above 1e-6), the CDR3 was missing, or the read contained stop codons, out-of-frame junctions, or ambiguous translated residues. V3J clonotypes were defined as sequences sharing an identical inferred V gene, J gene, and CDR3 amino acid sequence. Percentage overlap between repertoires was computed as shared unique clonotypes divided by the size of the smaller repertoire. Three approaches were used to assess repertoire richness: RTK rarefaction, the Chao1 estimator, and Recon v2.1 estimates of unobserved clonotypes. Generation probabilities for all TCRbeta clonotypes obtained by the gDNA method from a handful of donors were computed using OLGA. Imported from immuneACCESS, the table was reduced by TCRdb to in-frame sequences with V and J called. These copies leave out some clones; in studies compared against another copy, an unresolved V gene accounts for under half, and the cause of the remainder is not known. The V and J calls and the clone size are those of that table, but D and trimming were determined from the DNA. The sample includes over a million clones, with around 82% observed a single time. The top ten hold 0.5% to 0.65% of the sample.

V is cut back by 4 bases and J by 4 bases, with 5 bases in the junction unmatched. The CDR1 and CDR2 encoded by the germline V gene (reference sequence) are MNHEY and SMNVEV. The CDR3 measures 15 amino acids from cysteine to phenylalanine. The sequence is cut down to CDR3 DNA, 45 bases in frame from base 1. Specimen: memory CD4+ T cells from PBMCs. The meaning of the sample's cell subset or site label: CD45RA-negative fraction. This receptor was obtained from a man aged 18 to 30 in good health. Some clones in this sample may be carry-over from other donors' samples. The rearrangement combines TRBV27 with TRBJ2-1; 9 of the junction bases match TRBD1. The CDR3 region reads CASSSKTGGYNEQFF. The nucleotides read TGTGCCAGCAGTTCCAAGACAGGGGGTTACAATGAGCAGTTCTTC.